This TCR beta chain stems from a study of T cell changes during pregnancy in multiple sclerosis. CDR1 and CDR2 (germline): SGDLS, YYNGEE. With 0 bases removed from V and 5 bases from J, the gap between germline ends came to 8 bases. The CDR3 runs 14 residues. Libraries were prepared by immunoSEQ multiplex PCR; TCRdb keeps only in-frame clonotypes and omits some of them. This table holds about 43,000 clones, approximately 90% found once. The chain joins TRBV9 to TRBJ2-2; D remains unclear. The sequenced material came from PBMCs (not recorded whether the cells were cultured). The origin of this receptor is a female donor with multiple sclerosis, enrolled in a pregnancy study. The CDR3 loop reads CASSVALATGELFF. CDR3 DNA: TGTGCCAGCAGCGTAGCTTTAGCAACCGGGGAGCTGTTTTTT.